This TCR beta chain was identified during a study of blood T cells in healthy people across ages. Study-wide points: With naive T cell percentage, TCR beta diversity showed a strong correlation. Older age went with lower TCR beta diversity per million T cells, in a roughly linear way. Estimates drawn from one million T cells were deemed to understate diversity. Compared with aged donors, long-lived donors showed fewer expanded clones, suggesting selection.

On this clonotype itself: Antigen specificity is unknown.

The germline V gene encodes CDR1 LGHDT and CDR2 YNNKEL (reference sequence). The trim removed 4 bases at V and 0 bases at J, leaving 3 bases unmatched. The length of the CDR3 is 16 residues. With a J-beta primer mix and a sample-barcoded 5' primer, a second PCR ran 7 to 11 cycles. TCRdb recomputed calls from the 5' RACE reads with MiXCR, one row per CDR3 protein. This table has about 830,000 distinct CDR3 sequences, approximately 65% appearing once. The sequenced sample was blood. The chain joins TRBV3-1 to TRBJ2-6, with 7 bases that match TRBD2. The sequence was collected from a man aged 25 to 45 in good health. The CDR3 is CASSPGTISGANVLTF. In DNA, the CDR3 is TGTGCCAGCAGCCCGGGGACTATCTCTGGGGCCAACGTCCTGACTTTC.